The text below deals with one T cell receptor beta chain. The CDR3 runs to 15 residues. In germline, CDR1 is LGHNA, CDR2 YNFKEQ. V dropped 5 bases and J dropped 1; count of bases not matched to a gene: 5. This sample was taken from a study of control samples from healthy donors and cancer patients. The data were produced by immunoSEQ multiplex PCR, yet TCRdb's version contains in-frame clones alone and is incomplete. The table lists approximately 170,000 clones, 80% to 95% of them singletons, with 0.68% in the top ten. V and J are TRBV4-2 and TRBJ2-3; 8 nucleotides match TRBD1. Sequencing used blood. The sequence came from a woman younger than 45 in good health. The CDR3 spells CASSAPDRGTDTQYF. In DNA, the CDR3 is TGTGCCAGCAGCGCCCCGGACAGGGGCACAGATACGCAGTATTTT.